The T cell receptor beta chain under discussion was sequenced for a study of regulatory T cells in long-lasting Graves disease. Study-wide results and limits: TRBV28 was favored in persistent disease, as were TRBJ1-2 and TRBJ2-5.

The time point: persistent/refractory GD, antithyroid drugs over 5 years with positive TRAb. PBMC RNA was the source of the TCR library. Staff took approximately 8.7 milliliters of peripheral blood and put it into EDTA tubes. Per germline, CDR1 SEHNR and CDR2 FQNEAQ (reference sequence). The V and J ends lost 1 base and 0 bases respectively, with 9 bases between them. The CDR3 sequence is 16 residues long. Assembly of TCR beta libraries relied on iRepertoire HTBI primers together with Arm-PCR of CDR3 regions. Source study methods: Across all samples, more than 60 TRBV segments and about 13 TRBJ segments were identified. TCRdb redid the calling of the multiplex PCR reads with MiXCR, one entry per CDR3 protein. Clone size and V and J calls follow TCRdb, not the original study. This sample has hundreds of thousands of distinct CDR3 sequences; around 20% occur once, and the top ten carry less than 25%.

There are a few counts of this clonotype. Its antigen is undetermined. Here the sequenced sample was peripheral blood mononuclear cells (PBMCs), taken when the disease was refractory, from a patient treated with antithyroid drugs. The chain has TRBV7-9 and TRBJ2-2; no clear D gene. The source is a female donor with Graves disease. The CDR3 DNA reads TGTGCCAGCAGCTTAGAGGAAAGGGCGAACACCGGGGAGCTGTTTTTT. Its translation is CASSLEERANTGELFF.